Each of the 25 T cell receptor beta chains below was sequenced from the same sample in a study of cytomegalovirus exposure and HLA in healthy donors. Vbeta (60) and Jbeta (13) primers were used in the PCR. The method was immunoSEQ multiplex PCR; TCRdb's version includes in-frame clones alone and lacks a portion of them. The sample has roughly 82,000 clones, approximately 72% seen once. The specimen was PBMCs. The receptors derive from a woman aged 40 to 49 in good health and CMV-seropositive.

CDR3 nucleotides: TGTGCCAGCTCGCGCGGGGGTACTGAAGCTTTCTTT. It translates to CASSRGGTEAFF. This chain connects TRBV18 to TRBJ1-1, with D perhaps matching TRBD1 (5 bases). CDR3 length: 12 residues. Per germline, CDR1 KGHSH and CDR2 LQKENI. Deletions cut 6 bases from V and 5 bases from J, with 10 bases between.

This clone was detected only once. The chain joins TRBV2 to TRBJ1-5, with D hard to call. Germline V CDR1 and CDR2: SNHLY, FYNNEI. Trimming removed 6 bases at V and 2 bases at J, with 20 bases between. The CDR3 is 17 residues long. CDR3 sequence reads: CASSAGLSPGGNQPQHF. DNA of the CDR3: TGTGCCAGCAGCGCTGGACTGTCCCCCGGAGGCAATCAGCCCCAGCATTTT.

This sequence joins TRBV7-2 and TRBJ1-4; TRBD1 matches 9 bases. The CDR3 runs 14 residues. Looked up from germline, CDR1 is SGHTA and CDR2 is FQGNSA. Trimming cost V 6 bases and J 8 bases; bases outside gene matches: 7. In DNA form, the CDR3 reads TGTGCCAGCAGGGCCGGGACAGGGAACGAAAAACTGTTTTTT. Translation: CASRAGTGNEKLFF.

The rearrangement uses TRBV30 and TRBJ2-7; D remains unclear. V shed 2 bases and J shed 6 bases, with 8 bases lying between them. The CDR3 loop spans 11 amino acids. The V gene's germline CDR1 is GTSNPN and CDR2 SVGIG (reference sequence). The CDR3 nucleotides read TGTGCCTGGAGTTTGTCCCGCGAGCAGTACTTC. Protein product: CAWSLSREQYF. Combining the CDR3 with reference TRBV30 and TRBJ2-7 gives the whole variable domain SQTIHQWPATLVQPVGSPLSLECTVEGTSNPNLYWYRQAAGRGLQLLFYSVGIGQISSEVPQNLSASRPQDRQFILSSKKLLLSDSGFYLCAWSLSREQYFGPGTRLTVT.

The table lists this clone with a count of one. The rearrangement joins TRBV18 to TRBJ1-3; no firm D call. Germline V gene lookup returns CDR1 KGHSH and CDR2 LQKENI. The CDR3 sequence is 17 residues long. V was pared by 3 bases and J by 0 bases, with 15 bases between. The CDR3 loop is CASSPSRSGVSGNTIYF. In DNA form, the CDR3 reads TGTGCCAGCTCACCTTCCCGGTCAGGCGTCTCTGGAAACACCATATATTTT.

The CDR3 protein is CAWVAGTNTEAFF. The CDR3 coding sequence is TGTGCCTGGGTGGCGGGGACGAACACTGAAGCTTTCTTT. The chain links TRBV30 to TRBJ1-1; TRBD1 might be the D (5 bases). Germline assignment: CDR1 GTSNPN and CDR2 SVGIG (reference sequence). Trimming pared 5 bases from V and 1 base from J, leaving 11 bases between. This CDR3 contains 13 residues. Supplemented by reference TRBV30 and TRBJ1-1, the full variable domain reads SQTIHQWPATLVQPVGSPLSLECTVEGTSNPNLYWYRQAAGRGLQLLFYSVGIGQISSEVPQNLSASRPQDRQFILSSKKLLLSDSGFYLCAWVAGTNTEAFFGQGTRLTVV.

The sample holds a few counts of this clone. The V and J genes are TRBV6-6 and TRBJ1-2; no firm D call. Germline loops: CDR1 MNHNY, CDR2 SVGAGI (reference sequence). The ends were cut back, 6 bases at V and 4 bases at J, with 12 bases in the middle. The CDR3 sequence is 13 residues long. CDR3 sequence: CASSMADSYGYTF. CDR3 DNA sequence: TGTGCCAGCAGCATGGCAGACTCCTATGGCTACACCTTC.

The chain carries TRBV6-1 and TRBJ1-1; no clear D. The germline V gene has CDR1 MNHNS and CDR2 SASEGT. This CDR3 region has 11 residues. The V end lost 8 bases, the J end lost 0 bases, and 4 bases lay between the germline ends. CDR3 nucleotides: TGTGCCAGCGTAATGAACACTGAAGCTTTCTTT. It specifies CASVMNTEAFF.

The rearrangement links TRBV6-5 to TRBJ1-2; 7 nucleotides agree with TRBD1. This CDR3 has 16 residues. CDR1 MNHEY and CDR2 SVGAGI come from the germline V gene. Unmatched junction bases numbered 12, after V lost 0 bases and J lost 8 bases. The CDR3 reads CASSYSGTVNLGGYTF. In nucleotides, the CDR3 is TGTGCCAGCAGTTACTCAGGGACAGTGAACCTCGGGGGCTACACCTTC.

The V and J genes are TRBV4-1 and TRBJ2-5, with TRBD2 identical over 7 bases. The CDR3 is 16 residues long. V lost 1 base and J lost 5; bases outside the gene matches: 10. Germline loops: CDR1 MGHRA, CDR2 YSYEKL. CDR3 protein: CASSQGVVTGGETQYF. DNA of the CDR3: TGCGCCAGCAGCCAAGGCGTTGTGACCGGGGGGGAGACCCAGTACTTC.

The table lists this clone with a few counts. The V call is TRBV30, the J call TRBJ1-2; no reliable D call. The CDR3 totals 13 residues. Trimming removed 0 bases from V and 11 bases from J, with 16 bases in between. Per the germline V gene, CDR1 is GTSNPN and CDR2 is SVGIG (reference sequence). The CDR3 DNA follows: TGTGCCTGGAGTGTATCTGGACTGCGAACTTACACCTTC. It encodes CAWSVSGLRTYTF.

This chain connects TRBV27 to TRBJ2-1, with 13 bases lining up with TRBD2. V was pared by 3 bases and J by 6 bases, with 14 bases of the junction left unmatched. The germline CDR1 and CDR2 sequences are MNHEY and SMNVEV (reference sequence). The CDR3 runs 19 residues. The DNA of the CDR3 is TGTGCCAGCAGTTTCACTAGCGGGAGGGCCCGACCCCGCGGCAATGAGCAGTTCTTC. It specifies CASSFTSGRARPRGNEQFF.

The genes are TRBV29-1 and TRBJ2-1, with no clear D. Germline V gene sequence: CDR1 SQVTM, CDR2 ANQGSEA. Trimming shortened V by 1 base and J by 8 bases, and 9 bases separated the two germline ends. There are 12 residues in the CDR3. CDR3 bases: TGCAGCGTTGAAGTCCCTAGTCATGAGCAGTTCTTC. It codes for CSVEVPSHEQFF.

V and J are TRBV7-6 and TRBJ2-2, with 12 bases that match TRBD2. CDR1 SGHVS and CDR2 FNYEAQ come from the germline V gene. The CDR3 has 17 residues. The ends lost 5 bases at V and 5 bases at J; junction bases unmatched: 9. The CDR3 bases are TGTGCCAGCAGCCCCGGACTAGCGGGGACCTTAACCGGGGAGCTGTTTTTT. It translates to CASSPGLAGTLTGELFF.

This clone came up a few times. This chain links TRBV5-6 with TRBJ2-3, with a possible D match to TRBD2 (5 bases). Trimming stripped 1 base from V and 1 base from J, with 10 bases between. The CDR3 has 15 residues. Germline-derived CDR1 and CDR2 are SGHDT and YYEEEE. CDR3 DNA: TGTGCCAGCAGCTTGATAGCGAGGGGCACAGATACGCAGTATTTT. It yields the protein CASSLIARGTDTQYF.

This clone came up a few times. The V and J genes are TRBV28 and TRBJ2-7; D is perhaps TRBD2 (5 bases). The CDR3 covers 13 residues. Trimming shortened V by 3 bases and J by 5 bases, and 11 bases separated the two germline ends. Germline V gene lookup returns CDR1 MDHEN and CDR2 SYDVKM. The CDR3 is CASSFPGDDEQYF. In nucleotides, the CDR3 is TGTGCCAGCAGTTTCCCCGGGGATGACGAGCAGTACTTC.

This chain uses TRBV30 with TRBJ1-5; 7 nucleotides agree with TRBD1. CDR3 length: 15 amino acids. V shed 3 bases, J shed 2 bases, and the junction held 7 bases outside the gene matches. In germline, CDR1 is GTSNPN, CDR2 SVGIG (reference sequence). The CDR3 spells CAWRVQGGGNQPQHF. The CDR3 DNA reads TGTGCCTGGAGGGTCCAGGGGGGTGGCAATCAGCCCCAGCATTTT. Full variable domain (remainder filled in from reference TRBV30 and TRBJ1-5): SQTIHQWPATLVQPVGSPLSLECTVEGTSNPNLYWYRQAAGRGLQLLFYSVGIGQISSEVPQNLSASRPQDRQFILSSKKLLLSDSGFYLCAWRVQGGGNQPQHFGDGTRLSIL.

This clone was recorded a few times. The chain carries TRBV4-1 and TRBJ1-2, with 7 bases identical to TRBD1. CDR3 size: 16 residues. In germline, CDR1 is MGHRA, CDR2 YSYEKL. Trimming at V came to 3 bases and at J to 5 bases, leaving 12 bases not matched to a gene. CDR3 amino acids: CASSHGEWDSPYGYTF. As DNA, the CDR3 is TGCGCCAGCAGCCATGGAGAGTGGGACAGTCCTTATGGCTACACCTTC.

This clone was counted only a few times. J is TRBJ2-7 and V is TRBV7-2, with D possibly TRBD1 on 5 matching bases. V was clipped by 5 bases and J by 1 base, with 21 bases between them. Germline V gene sequence: CDR1 SGHTA, CDR2 FQGNSA. This CDR3 is 17 amino acids long. The CDR3 here is CASSPGQGRGGSYEQYF. For the CDR3, the DNA is TGTGCCAGCAGCCCAGGCCAGGGTCGTGGTGGGTCCTACGAGCAGTACTTC.

The rearrangement links TRBV9 to TRBJ2-5; tentative D call: TRBD2 (7 bases). The length of the CDR3 is 15 residues. Trimming shortened V by 4 bases and J by 4 bases, and 17 bases separated the two germline ends. Per germline, CDR1 SGDLS and CDR2 YYNGEE. DNA of the CDR3: TGTGCCAGCAGCATCCAAGGGGGGGTTGTAGAGACCCAGTACTTC. Protein sequence: CASSIQGGVVETQYF.

The gene calls are TRBV7-6 and TRBJ1-1; maybe TRBD1 (6 bases). Germline lookup yields CDR1 SGHVS and CDR2 FNYEAQ. Trimming cost V 3 bases and J 1 base, with 9 bases left between them. The CDR3 loop spans 14 amino acids. The CDR3 loop reads CASSLGQWNTEAFF. In DNA form, the CDR3 reads TGTGCCAGCAGCTTGGGACAATGGAACACTGAAGCTTTCTTT.

The chain has TRBV28 and TRBJ1-2; 8 bases map to TRBD1. Unmatched junction bases numbered 7, after V lost 6 bases and J lost 4 bases. Germline CDR1 reads MDHEN; CDR2 reads SYDVKM. The CDR3 covers 14 residues. CDR3: CASRLSRGPYGYTF. The CDR3 region has the DNA TGTGCCAGCAGGCTGTCCAGGGGGCCCTATGGCTACACCTTC.

This clone occurred many times. The rearrangement links TRBV19 to TRBJ1-4, with 9 nucleotides matching TRBD1. Germline-derived CDR1 and CDR2 are LNHDA and SQIVND (reference sequence). The CDR3 contains 15 residues. V trimming: 7 bases; J trimming: 1 base; junction bases outside the gene matches: 4. CDR3 coding DNA: TGTGCCAGTACTCGACAGGGGGGAACTAATGAAAAACTGTTTTTT. Translating it yields CASTRQGGTNEKLFF.

This clone appeared a single time. The rearrangement joins TRBV2 to TRBJ1-1; TRBD1 might be the D (6 bases). Looked up from germline, CDR1 is SNHLY and CDR2 is FYNNEI. This CDR3 is built from 14 residues. V dropped 2 bases and J dropped 4 bases, with 11 bases sitting between them. The CDR3 DNA is TGTGCCAGCAGTGAACAGGGGTTAGGCACTGAAGCTTTCTTT. Protein product: CASSEQGLGTEAFF.

The chain joins TRBV10-3 to TRBJ2-1, with D possibly matching TRBD2 (5 bases). With 2 bases removed from V and 6 bases from J, the gap between germline ends came to 14 bases. The CDR3 contains 15 residues. CDR1 and CDR2 from the germline V gene are ENHRY and SYGVKD. The CDR3 DNA is TGTGCCATCAGTGAGCCCCTGCGAGGGTCCAATGAGCAGTTCTTC. It translates to CAISEPLRGSNEQFF.